The rows below give T cell receptor beta chains drawn from one sample of a study of CD8 T cells in Susac syndrome. TCRdb reanalysed the immunoSEQ multiplex PCR reads using MiXCR and keeps one entry per CDR3 protein. The table includes 100,000 to 150,000 distinct CDR3 sequences, around 94% detected once. Sequencing was carried out using CD4+ T cells from PBMCs. These receptors were obtained from a human donor with multiple sclerosis. Each CDR3 is given with its conserved first and last residue. The D gene is left open where the match is weak. The size of a clone is reported for some rows only, either as once, few or many, or as a class for expanded clones.

clone size	V gene	J gene	D gene	CDR3 protein	CDR3 DNA
NA	TRBV2	TRBJ2-1	TRBD1	CASSLDRAWDEQFF	TGTGCCAGCAGTCTAGACAGGGCTTGGGATGAGCAGTTCTTC
NA	TRBV5-6	TRBJ2-5	NA	CASSLWGRIPETQYF	TGTGCCAGCAGCTTGTGGGGTCGGATCCCAGAGACCCAGTACTTC
NA	TRBV7-9	TRBJ1-2	NA	CASSLVEGRVWRQNYGYTF	TGTGCCAGCAGCTTAGTGGAGGGTCGGGTTTGGCGACAGAACTATGGCTACACCTTC
NA	TRBV6-2/TRBV6-3	TRBJ2-1	TRBD2	CASSPRRGGINEQFF	TGTGCCAGCAGTCCCCGGCGGGGGGGGATCAATGAGCAGTTCTTC
once	TRBV11-2	TRBJ2-7	TRBD2	CASSLVSSGGYEQYF	TGTGCCAGCAGCTTAGTCTCCAGCGGGGGCTACGAGCAGTACTTC
NA	TRBV19	TRBJ1-1	NA	CASSSRTNTEAFF	TGTGCCAGTAGTAGTCGGACAAACACTGAAGCTTTCTTT
NA	TRBV29-1	TRBJ2-7	NA	CSVGGRGAHEQYF	TGCAGCGTTGGGGGTCGGGGGGCCCACGAGCAGTACTTC
NA	TRBV5-1	TRBJ2-1	TRBD2	CASSAGTSGAQFF	TGCGCCAGCAGCGCAGGGACTAGCGGGGCCCAGTTCTTC
once	TRBV28	TRBJ2-7	NA	CASGLTSSYEQYF	TGTGCCAGCGGACTTACCAGCTCCTACGAGCAGTACTTC
NA	TRBV2	TRBJ1-2	TRBD1	CASSAQQGAHGYTF	TGTGCCAGCAGTGCCCAACAGGGGGCTCATGGCTACACCTTC
NA	TRBV14	TRBJ1-2	TRBD1	CASSQYRGLGGYTF	TGTGCCAGCAGCCAATACAGGGGGCTCGGGGGCTACACCTTC
NA	TRBV19	TRBJ1-6	TRBD1	CASSRGQGNNSPLHF	TGTGCCAGTAGTCGGGGACAGGGAAACAATTCACCCCTCCACTTT
NA	TRBV28	TRBJ1-2	TRBD1	CASSFSGQVGPNYGYTF	TGTGCCAGCAGTTTCAGCGGACAGGTCGGCCCAAACTATGGCTACACCTTC
NA	TRBV15	TRBJ1-1	NA	CATSRAPGPNPREKVTEAFF	TGTGCCACCAGCAGAGCTCCGGGCCCTAACCCCCGGGAAAAAGTGACTGAAGCTTTCTTT
NA	TRBV28	TRBJ1-5	NA	CASSSIDTQDQPQHF	TGTGCCAGCAGTTCCATAGACACCCAGGATCAGCCCCAGCATTTT
NA	TRBV5-4	TRBJ1-2	NA	CASSFLSYGYTF	TGTGCCAGCAGCTTCCTAAGTTATGGCTACACCTTC
NA	TRBV29-1	TRBJ1-2	TRBD1	CSVIEDRTRGNYGYTF	TGCAGCGTTATCGAGGACAGGACCCGGGGTAACTATGGCTACACCTTC
NA	TRBV19	TRBJ2-4	NA	CASSTTGGENIQYF	TGTGCCAGTAGTACTACAGGGGGGGAAAACATTCAGTACTTC
NA	TRBV30	TRBJ1-3	TRBD1	CAWMMTGYGNTIYF	TGTGCCTGGATGATGACAGGGTACGGAAACACCATATATTTT
NA	TRBV12-3/TRBV12-4	TRBJ1-1	TRBD1	CASSLGTGLRGTEAFF	TGTGCCAGCAGTTTAGGGACAGGTCTTCGTGGGACTGAAGCTTTCTTT
NA	TRBV28	TRBJ1-2	NA	CASSLSRGRSGYTF	TGTGCCAGCAGTCTCTCGAGGGGAAGGAGCGGCTACACCTTC
NA	TRBV2	TRBJ2-7	NA	CASSVAGNEQYF	TGTGCCAGCAGTGTGGCCGGGAACGAGCAGTACTTC
NA	TRBV7-2	TRBJ1-5	TRBD1	CASSLGGTAGQPQHF	TGTGCCAGCAGCTTAGGTGGGACAGCGGGCCAGCCCCAGCATTTT
NA	TRBV10-3	TRBJ1-1	TRBD1	CAISTLPQGDTEAFF	TGTGCCATCAGTACTCTCCCACAGGGGGACACTGAAGCTTTCTTT
NA	TRBV5-1	TRBJ1-2	NA	CASSFGLAGGYTF	TGCGCCAGCAGCTTCGGACTTGCGGGAGGCTACACCTTC
NA	TRBV5-1	TRBJ2-1	TRBD2	CASSLSGAYNEQFF	TGCGCCAGCAGCTTAAGCGGGGCCTACAATGAGCAGTTCTTC
once	TRBV30	TRBJ1-6	NA	CAWRRDPRDNSPLHF	TGTGCCTGGAGAAGGGACCCCAGGGATAATTCACCCCTCCACTTT
NA	TRBV4-2	TRBJ1-5	NA	CASNSVGQPQHF	TGTGCCAGCAACAGCGTAGGTCAGCCCCAGCATTTT
NA	TRBV6-1	TRBJ1-2	TRBD1	CASSAGTGGIEGYTF	TGTGCCAGCAGTGCCGGGACAGGGGGTATCGAGGGCTACACCTTC
NA	TRBV20-1	TRBJ1-2	NA	CSAPSGPNYGYTF	TGCAGTGCCCCGTCCGGTCCTAACTATGGCTACACCTTC
NA	TRBV3-1	TRBJ2-7	NA	CASSHSTFVSYEQYF	TGTGCCAGCAGCCATAGTACTTTTGTCTCCTACGAGCAGTACTTC
NA	TRBV6-2/TRBV6-3	TRBJ2-1	TRBD1	CASSYGGQGEQFF	TGTGCCAGCAGTTACGGAGGACAGGGTGAGCAGTTCTTC
NA	TRBV29-1	TRBJ2-7	NA	CSVELGTSSYEQYF	TGCAGCGTTGAATTAGGGACATCTTCCTACGAGCAGTACTTC
NA	TRBV9	TRBJ1-2	TRBD1	CASSARRGTGEGYTF	TGTGCCAGCAGCGCCCGACGAGGGACAGGGGAAGGCTACACCTTC
NA	TRBV5-1	TRBJ1-1	NA	CASSLYAENTEAFF	TGCGCCAGCAGCTTGTACGCGGAGAACACTGAAGCTTTCTTT
NA	TRBV28	TRBJ1-2	NA	CASSFGDSYFLVFGGYTF	TGTGCCAGCAGTTTTGGGGACTCATATTTTCTGGTGTTCGGGGGCTACACCTTC
few	TRBV5-1	TRBJ2-5	NA	CASSLVRGQGETQYF	TGCGCCAGCAGCTTGGTAAGGGGTCAGGGAGAGACCCAGTACTTC
NA	TRBV7-9	TRBJ2-3	TRBD2	CASSSPLLAGGRDTQYF	TGTGCCAGCAGCTCCCCTCTCTTAGCGGGGGGCCGGGATACGCAGTATTTT
NA	TRBV3-1	TRBJ1-2	NA	CASSLGGGYGYTF	TGTGCCAGCAGCCTCGGCGGGGGTTATGGCTACACCTTC
NA	TRBV28	TRBJ1-2	NA	CASRRGGSPPNYGYTF	TGTGCCAGCAGACGGGGGGGCTCCCCCCCCAACTATGGCTACACCTTC
NA	TRBV29-1	TRBJ1-2	NA	CSVEGGSNYGYTF	TGCAGCGTTGAAGGGGGATCTAACTATGGCTACACCTTC
once	TRBV19	TRBJ1-1	NA	CASSRRWNTEAFF	TGTGCCAGTAGTCGAAGATGGAACACTGAAGCTTTCTTT
NA	TRBV10-3	TRBJ2-2	NA	CAIRKQGRDTGELFF	TGTGCCATCAGAAAACAGGGTCGGGACACCGGGGAGCTGTTTTTT
once	TRBV3-1	TRBJ1-6	NA	CASSQNTLASPLHF	TGTGCCAGCAGCCAAAACACTCTAGCTTCACCCCTCCACTTT
NA	TRBV5-4	TRBJ1-4	TRBD1	CASSPKGQGREKLFF	TGTGCCAGCAGCCCCAAGGGACAGGGTCGTGAAAAACTGTTTTTT
NA	TRBV29-1	TRBJ2-7	NA	CSVSIGLGYEQYF	TGCAGCGTTTCGATTGGACTGGGCTACGAGCAGTACTTC
NA	TRBV24-1	TRBJ1-5	NA	CATGVRPQPQHF	TGTGCCACCGGGGTACGGCCTCAGCCCCAGCATTTT
NA	TRBV29-1	TRBJ2-3	TRBD2	CSVLSGGINVKTDTQYF	TGCAGCGTTCTCAGCGGGGGGATAAATGTTAAGACAGATACGCAGTATTTT
NA	TRBV12-3/TRBV12-4	TRBJ1-4	TRBD1	CASSSGQGASVKLFF	TGTGCCAGCAGTTCAGGACAGGGGGCGTCCGTAAAACTGTTTTTT
NA	TRBV12-3/TRBV12-4	TRBJ1-1	NA	CASRRGGGLNTEAFF	TGTGCCAGCAGGAGAGGGGGGGGGTTGAACACTGAAGCTTTCTTT
NA	TRBV6-6	TRBJ2-3	NA	CASSLRGSTTDTQYF	TGTGCCAGCAGTTTAAGAGGGTCCACCACAGATACGCAGTATTTT
NA	TRBV30	TRBJ1-1	TRBD1	CAWSENRGNTEAFF	TGTGCCTGGAGTGAGAACAGGGGGAACACTGAAGCTTTCTTT
NA	TRBV12-3/TRBV12-4	TRBJ2-7	NA	CASSSDTGHVEQYF	TGTGCCAGCAGTTCTGATACAGGACATGTCGAGCAGTACTTC
once	TRBV14	TRBJ1-1	NA	CASSYTWGTEAFF	TGTGCCAGCAGCTATACATGGGGCACTGAAGCTTTCTTT
NA	TRBV20-1	TRBJ2-5	TRBD1	CSARHTTGGEETQYF	TGCAGTGCTAGACATACCACAGGGGGCGAGGAGACCCAGTACTTC
NA	TRBV7-9	TRBJ1-1	NA	CASSLDRAQAFF	TGTGCCAGCAGCTTAGACAGGGCCCAAGCTTTCTTT
NA	TRBV12-3/TRBV12-4	TRBJ1-2	NA	CATRGGERGYTF	TGTGCCACTCGGGGGGGTGAACGTGGCTACACCTTC
NA	TRBV29-1	TRBJ2-4	NA	CSAGSTLRNIQYF	TGCAGCGCCGGTAGCACACTCAGAAACATTCAGTACTTC
NA	TRBV12-3/TRBV12-4	TRBJ2-5	NA	CASRREETQYF	TGTGCCAGCCGACGAGAAGAGACCCAGTACTTC
NA	TRBV9	TRBJ1-1	NA	CASARVNTEAFF	TGTGCCAGTGCCAGGGTGAACACTGAAGCTTTCTTT